These 7 T cell receptor beta chains were all obtained from the same sample, sequenced in a study of T cells in Graves' hyperthyroidism and ophthalmopathy. Template material for amplifying TCR beta CDR3 regions consisted of RNA transcripts. TCR CDR3 underwent first-round RT-PCR with the HTBI primer set. TCRdb called the multiplex PCR reads again in MiXCR, with one record for every CDR3 protein. This table holds a few hundred thousand distinct CDR3 sequences, around 16% found once. Sequences were obtained from blood. Receptor source: a woman aged 18-29 years with Graves' hyperthyroidism.

V and J are TRBV12-3 or TRBV12-4 and TRBJ1-1, with TRBD1 matching over 8 bases. Trimming took 5 bases from V and 0 from J; bases not matched to a gene: 8. The CDR3 spans 16 residues. The CDR3 sequence is CASSVRQGRLNTEAFF. The CDR3 DNA is TGTGCCAGCAGTGTCAGACAGGGGCGGTTGAACACTGAAGCTTTCTTT.

This clonotype was seen many times. The rearrangement links TRBV9 to TRBJ1-3; D ambiguous. The germline V gene has CDR1 SGDLS and CDR2 YYNGEE. Trimming left V 3 bases short and J 3 bases short, with 7 bases between. CDR3 length: 13 amino acids. The CDR3 spells CASSGKYGNTIYF. CDR3 DNA: TGTGCCAGCAGCGGGAAATATGGAAACACCATATATTTT.

As to this clonotype: This may come from a read error, since a much larger clone is one base off. V gene TRBV7-2 combines with J gene TRBJ2-7; D might be TRBD2 (5 bases). This CDR3 comprises 16 residues. The germline V and J ends were trimmed by 5 bases and 3 bases, with 20 bases remaining between them. Germline V gene data show CDR1 as SGHTA and CDR2 as FQGNSA. For the CDR3, the DNA is TGTGCCAGCAGCCCTCAGTACGGGGTTGGGAGCTACGAGCAGTACTTC. Its translation is CASSPQYGVGSYEQYF.

The gene calls are TRBV7-9 and TRBJ1-5, with a possible D match to TRBD1 (6 bases). This CDR3 is built from 16 residues. Trimming shortened V by 2 bases and J by 1 base, and 12 bases separated the two germline ends. Germline loops: CDR1 SEHNR, CDR2 FQNEAQ (reference sequence). Written as DNA, the CDR3 is TGTGCCAGCAGCTTATCTTCCGGACAGAGCAATCAGCCCCAGCATTTT. This gives the protein CASSLSSGQSNQPQHF.

This clonotype was observed at least ten times. The chain carries TRBV20-1 and TRBJ1-2, with 7 bases matching TRBD1. J gave up 2 bases and V 0 bases, and 6 bases lay outside the gene matches. CDR3 size: 15 residues. In germline, CDR1 is DFQATT, CDR2 SNEGSKA (reference sequence). The chain's CDR3 is CSARDRTGSNYGYTF. The CDR3 DNA reads TGCAGTGCTAGAGATAGGACAGGATCCAACTATGGCTACACCTTC.

Regarding this clonotype: Being one base from a much bigger clone, this may be a read error. V gene TRBV6-5 combines with J gene TRBJ2-3; D is undetermined. Per germline, CDR1 MNHEY and CDR2 SVGAGI. There are 17 residues in the CDR3. V dropped 0 bases and J dropped 6 bases, with 19 bases sitting between them. DNA of the CDR3: TGTGCCAGCAGTTACTCGCCGCGGCTTATCGCACAGGATACGCAGTATTTT. Encoded protein: CASSYSPRLIAQDTQYF.

This clonotype was seen ten or more times. The chain links TRBV11-2 to TRBJ2-7, with unresolved D. V was pared by 0 bases and J by 2 bases, with 2 bases between. Per the germline V gene, CDR1 is SGHAT and CDR2 is FQNNGV. The CDR3 totals 12 residues. CDR3 in amino acids: CASSLDPYEQYF. The CDR3 DNA is TGTGCCAGCAGCTTAGACCCCTACGAGCAGTACTTC. Combining the CDR3 with reference TRBV11-2 and TRBJ2-7 gives the whole variable domain EAGVAQSPRYKIIEKRQSVAFWCNPISGHATLYWYQQILGQGPKLLIQFQNNGVVDDSQLPKDRFSAERLKGVDSTLKIQPAKLEDSAVYLCASSLDPYEQYFGPGTRLTVT.